The present entry profiles one T cell receptor beta chain with its context. Other DNA sequences in this sample translate to the same CDR3. Germline loops: CDR1 KGHSH, CDR2 LQKENI. CDR3 length: 13 amino acids. Trimming cost V 6 bases and J 5 bases, with 11 bases left between them. Spiked into each PCR were synthetic inline TR CDR3 controls of all V-J pairings. Some clones are missing from TCRdb's copy, which holds only in-frame ones; the method was immunoSEQ multiplex PCR. The data hold 25,000 to 35,000 clones, with roughly 92% observed a single time. This sample was taken from a study of multiple sclerosis patients with progressive multifocal leukoencephalopathy. Stated time point: before natalizumab initiation. The T0 samples predate the first natalizumab infusion.

The TCR comes from a man aged 25-40 years with multiple sclerosis. The rearrangement uses TRBV18 and TRBJ1-5; the D is unclear. Material for sequencing was PBMCs. CDR3 protein: CASSLAGDQPQHF. CDR3 in DNA: TGTGCCAGCTCCCTCGCCGGAGATCAGCCCCAGCATTTT.